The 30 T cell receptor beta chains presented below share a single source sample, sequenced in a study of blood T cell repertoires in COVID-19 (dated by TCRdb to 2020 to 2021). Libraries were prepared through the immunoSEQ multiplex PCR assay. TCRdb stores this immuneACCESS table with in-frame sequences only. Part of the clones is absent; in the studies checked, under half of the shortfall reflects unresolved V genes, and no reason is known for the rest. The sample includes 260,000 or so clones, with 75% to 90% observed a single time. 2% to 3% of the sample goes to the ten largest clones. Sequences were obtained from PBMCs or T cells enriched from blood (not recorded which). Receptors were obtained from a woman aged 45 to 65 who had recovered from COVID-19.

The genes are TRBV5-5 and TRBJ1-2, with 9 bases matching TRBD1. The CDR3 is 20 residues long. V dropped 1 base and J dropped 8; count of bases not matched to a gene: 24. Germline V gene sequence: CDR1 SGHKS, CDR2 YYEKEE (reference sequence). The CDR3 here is CASSLSAGAAGTGMSGGYTF. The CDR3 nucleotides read TGTGCCAGCAGCTTGTCCGCGGGAGCCGCCGGGACAGGGATGAGTGGGGGCTACACCTTC.

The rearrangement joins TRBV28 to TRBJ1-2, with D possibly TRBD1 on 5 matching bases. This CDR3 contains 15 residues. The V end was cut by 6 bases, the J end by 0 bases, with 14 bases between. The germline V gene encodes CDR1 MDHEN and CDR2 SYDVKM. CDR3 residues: CASSWGDGANYGYTF. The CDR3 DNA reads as TGTGCCAGCAGCTGGGGGGACGGAGCTAACTATGGCTACACCTTC.

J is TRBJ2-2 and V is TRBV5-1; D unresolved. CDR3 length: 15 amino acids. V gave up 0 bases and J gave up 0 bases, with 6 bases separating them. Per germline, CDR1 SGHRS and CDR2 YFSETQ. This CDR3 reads CASSLGSPNTGELFF. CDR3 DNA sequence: TGCGCCAGCAGCTTGGGGAGTCCGAACACCGGGGAGCTGTTTTTT.

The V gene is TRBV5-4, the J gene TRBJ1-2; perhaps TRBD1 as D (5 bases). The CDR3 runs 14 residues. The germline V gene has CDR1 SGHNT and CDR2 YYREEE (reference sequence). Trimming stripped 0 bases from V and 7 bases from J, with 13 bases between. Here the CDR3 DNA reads TGTGCCAGCAGCTTGGCTCTTGGGACTGTTGGCTACACCTTC. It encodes CASSLALGTVGYTF.

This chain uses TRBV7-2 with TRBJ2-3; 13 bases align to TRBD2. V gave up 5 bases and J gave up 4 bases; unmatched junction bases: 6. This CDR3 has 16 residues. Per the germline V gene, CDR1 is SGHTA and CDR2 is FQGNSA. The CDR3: CASSPKTSGGPDTQYF. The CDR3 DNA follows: TGTGCCAGCAGCCCTAAGACTAGCGGGGGGCCAGATACGCAGTATTTT.

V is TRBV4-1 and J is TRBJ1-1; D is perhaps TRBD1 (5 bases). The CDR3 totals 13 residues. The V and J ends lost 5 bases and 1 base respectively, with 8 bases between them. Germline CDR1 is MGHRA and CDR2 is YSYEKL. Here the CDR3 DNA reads TGCGCCAGCAGCGGACACCCGAACACTGAAGCTTTCTTT. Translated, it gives CASSGHPNTEAFF.

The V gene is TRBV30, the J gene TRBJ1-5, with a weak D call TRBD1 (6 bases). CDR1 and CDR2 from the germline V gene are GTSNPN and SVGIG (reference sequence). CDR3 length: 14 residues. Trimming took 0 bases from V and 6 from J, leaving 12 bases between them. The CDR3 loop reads CAWSVGGVFQPQHF. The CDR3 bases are TGTGCCTGGAGTGTAGGGGGGGTTTTTCAGCCCCAGCATTTT.

The CDR3: CASGDRVGQPQHF. CDR3 nucleotides: TGTGCCAGCGGAGACAGGGTGGGCCAGCCCCAGCATTTT. This chain connects TRBV27 to TRBJ1-5, with 7 bases identical to TRBD1. V lost 8 bases and J lost 7; bases outside the gene matches: 8. The CDR3 covers 13 residues. The V gene's germline CDR1 is MNHEY and CDR2 SMNVEV (reference sequence).

For the CDR3, the DNA is TGTGCCAGCAGTTTGTTAGGGGAGGTCTATGGCTACACCTTC. This translates into CASSLLGEVYGYTF. The V gene is TRBV28, the J gene TRBJ1-2, with D tentatively TRBD1 (5 bases). The germline V and J ends were trimmed by 3 bases and 4 bases, with 12 bases remaining between them. Germline CDR1 is MDHEN and CDR2 is SYDVKM. CDR3 length equals 14 residues.

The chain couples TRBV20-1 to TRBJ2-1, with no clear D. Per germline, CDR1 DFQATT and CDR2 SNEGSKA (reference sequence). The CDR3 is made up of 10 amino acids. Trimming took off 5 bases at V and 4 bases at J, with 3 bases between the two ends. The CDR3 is CSARYNEQFF. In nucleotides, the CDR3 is TGCAGTGCTCGGTACAATGAGCAGTTCTTC.

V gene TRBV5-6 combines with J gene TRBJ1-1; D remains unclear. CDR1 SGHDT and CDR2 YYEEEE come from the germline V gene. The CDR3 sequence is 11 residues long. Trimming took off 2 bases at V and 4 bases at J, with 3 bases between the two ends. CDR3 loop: CASSFSTEAFF. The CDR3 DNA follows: TGTGCCAGCAGCTTCAGCACTGAAGCTTTCTTT.

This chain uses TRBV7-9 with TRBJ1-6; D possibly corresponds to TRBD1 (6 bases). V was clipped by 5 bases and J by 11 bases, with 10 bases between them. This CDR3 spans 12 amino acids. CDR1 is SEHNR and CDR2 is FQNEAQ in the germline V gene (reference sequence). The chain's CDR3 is CASSNDRPPLHF. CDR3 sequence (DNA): TGTGCCAGCAGCAACGACAGGCCACCCCTCCACTTT.

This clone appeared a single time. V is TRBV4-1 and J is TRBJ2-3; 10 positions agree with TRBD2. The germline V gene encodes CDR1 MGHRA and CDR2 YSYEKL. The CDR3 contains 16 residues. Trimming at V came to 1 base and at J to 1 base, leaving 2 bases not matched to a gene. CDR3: CASSQGGTSGTDTQYF. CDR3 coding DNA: TGCGCCAGCAGCCAAGGCGGGACTAGCGGCACAGATACGCAGTATTTT.

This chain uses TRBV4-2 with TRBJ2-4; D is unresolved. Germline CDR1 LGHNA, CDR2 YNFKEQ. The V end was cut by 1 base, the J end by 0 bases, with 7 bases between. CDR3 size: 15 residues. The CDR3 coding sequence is TGTGCCAGCAGCCAAGGATGGAGAGCCAAAAACATTCAGTACTTC. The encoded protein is CASSQGWRAKNIQYF.

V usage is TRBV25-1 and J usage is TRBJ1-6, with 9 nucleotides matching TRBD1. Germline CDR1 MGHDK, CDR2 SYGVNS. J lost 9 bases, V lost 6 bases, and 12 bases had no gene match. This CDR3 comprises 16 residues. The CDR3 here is CASRSTGGLYGSPLHF. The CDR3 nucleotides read TGTGCCAGCAGATCGACAGGGGGTTTGTATGGTTCACCCCTCCACTTT.

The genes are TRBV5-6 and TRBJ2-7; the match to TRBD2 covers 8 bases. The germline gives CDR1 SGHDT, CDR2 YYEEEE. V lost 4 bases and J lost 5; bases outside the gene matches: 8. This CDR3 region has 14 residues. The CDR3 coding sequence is TGTGCCAGCAGCGTAAAAGCGGGAGATAACGAGCAGTACTTC. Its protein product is CASSVKAGDNEQYF.

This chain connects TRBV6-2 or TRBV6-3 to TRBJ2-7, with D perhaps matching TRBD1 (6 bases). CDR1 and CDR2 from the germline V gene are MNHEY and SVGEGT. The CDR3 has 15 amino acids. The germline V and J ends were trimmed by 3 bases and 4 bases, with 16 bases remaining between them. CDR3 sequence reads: CASSYGGTNRYEQYF. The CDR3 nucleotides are TGTGCCAGCAGTTATGGTGGGACAAACAGATACGAGCAGTACTTC.

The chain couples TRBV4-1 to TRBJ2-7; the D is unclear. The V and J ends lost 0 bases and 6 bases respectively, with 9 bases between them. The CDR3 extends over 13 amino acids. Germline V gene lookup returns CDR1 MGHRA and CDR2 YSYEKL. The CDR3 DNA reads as TGCGCCAGCAGCCAAGATCCTAGTTCCGAGCAGTACTTC. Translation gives CASSQDPSSEQYF.

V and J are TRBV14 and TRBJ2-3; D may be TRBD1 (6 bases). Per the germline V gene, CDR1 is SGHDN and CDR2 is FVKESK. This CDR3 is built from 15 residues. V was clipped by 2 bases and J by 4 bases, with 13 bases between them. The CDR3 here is CASSQYRAVADTQYF. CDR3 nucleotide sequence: TGTGCCAGCAGCCAATACAGGGCGGTTGCAGATACGCAGTATTTT.

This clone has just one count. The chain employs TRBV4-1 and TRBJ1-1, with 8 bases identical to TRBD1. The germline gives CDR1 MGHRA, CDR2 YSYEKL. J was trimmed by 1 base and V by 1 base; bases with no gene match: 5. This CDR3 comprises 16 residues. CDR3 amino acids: CASSQGLQGANTEAFF. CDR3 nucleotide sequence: TGCGCCAGCAGCCAAGGATTGCAGGGGGCGAACACTGAAGCTTTCTTT.

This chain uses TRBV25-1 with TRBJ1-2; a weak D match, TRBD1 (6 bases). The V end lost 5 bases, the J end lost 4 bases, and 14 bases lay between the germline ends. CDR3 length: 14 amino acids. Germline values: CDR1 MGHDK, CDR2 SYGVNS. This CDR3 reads CASSSSGVFYGYTF. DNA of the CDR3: TGTGCCAGCAGTTCGTCAGGGGTTTTCTATGGCTACACCTTC.

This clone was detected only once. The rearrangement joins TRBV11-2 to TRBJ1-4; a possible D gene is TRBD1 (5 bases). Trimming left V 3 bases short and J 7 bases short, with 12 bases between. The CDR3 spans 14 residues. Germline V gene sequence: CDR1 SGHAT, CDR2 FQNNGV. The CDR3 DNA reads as TGTGCCAGCAGCTTCCGGAGGGGAGGTGAAAAACTGTTTTTT. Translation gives CASSFRRGGEKLFF.

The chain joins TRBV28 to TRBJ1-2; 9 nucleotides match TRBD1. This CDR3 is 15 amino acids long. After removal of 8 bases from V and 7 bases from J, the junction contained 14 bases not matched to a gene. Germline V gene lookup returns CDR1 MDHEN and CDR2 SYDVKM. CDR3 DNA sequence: TGTGCCAGCTTATTCGGGACAGGGAACATTGGTGGCTACACCTTC. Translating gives CASLFGTGNIGGYTF.

The chain's CDR3 is CASSPPVAGLNTGELFF. The CDR3 coding sequence is TGCGCCAGCAGCCCGCCAGTCGCAGGACTAAACACCGGGGAGCTGTTTTTT. The chain employs TRBV5-1 and TRBJ2-2; tentative D call: TRBD2 (6 bases). The CDR3 is made up of 17 amino acids. Looked up from germline, CDR1 is SGHRS and CDR2 is YFSETQ. V lost 4 bases, J lost 2 bases, and 18 bases lay in between.

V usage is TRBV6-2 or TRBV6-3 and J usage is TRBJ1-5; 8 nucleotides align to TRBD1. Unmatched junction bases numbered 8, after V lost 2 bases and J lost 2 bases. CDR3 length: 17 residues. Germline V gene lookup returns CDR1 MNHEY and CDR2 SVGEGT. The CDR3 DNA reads TGTGCCAGCAGTTACACTGGACAGGGCAATCGCAATCAGCCCCAGCATTTT. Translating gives CASSYTGQGNRNQPQHF.

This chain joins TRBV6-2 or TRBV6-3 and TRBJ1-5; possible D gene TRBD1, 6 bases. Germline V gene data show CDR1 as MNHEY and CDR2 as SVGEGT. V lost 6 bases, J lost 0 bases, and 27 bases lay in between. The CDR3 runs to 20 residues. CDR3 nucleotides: TGTGCCAGCAGCTCGACTCCCGGGACATCGATTTATTATAGCAATCAGCCCCAGCATTTT. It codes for CASSSTPGTSIYYSNQPQHF.

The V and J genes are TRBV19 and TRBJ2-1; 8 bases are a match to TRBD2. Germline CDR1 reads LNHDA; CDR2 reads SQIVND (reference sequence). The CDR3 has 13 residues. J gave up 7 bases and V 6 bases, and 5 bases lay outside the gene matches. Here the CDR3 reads CASRGAGANEQFF. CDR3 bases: TGTGCCAGTAGGGGAGCGGGAGCGAATGAGCAGTTCTTC. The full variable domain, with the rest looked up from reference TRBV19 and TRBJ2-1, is DGGITQSPKYLFRKEGQNVTLSCEQNLNHDAMYWYRQDPGQGLRLIYYSQIVNDFQKGDIAEGYSVSREKKESFPLTVTSAQKNPTAFYLCASRGAGANEQFFGPGTRLTVL.

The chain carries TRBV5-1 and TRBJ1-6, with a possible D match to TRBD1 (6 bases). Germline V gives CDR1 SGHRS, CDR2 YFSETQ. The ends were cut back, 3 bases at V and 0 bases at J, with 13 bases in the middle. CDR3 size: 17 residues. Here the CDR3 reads CASSSGQLSSYNSPLHF. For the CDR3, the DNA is TGCGCCAGCAGCTCTGGACAGTTGAGCTCCTATAATTCACCCCTCCACTTT.

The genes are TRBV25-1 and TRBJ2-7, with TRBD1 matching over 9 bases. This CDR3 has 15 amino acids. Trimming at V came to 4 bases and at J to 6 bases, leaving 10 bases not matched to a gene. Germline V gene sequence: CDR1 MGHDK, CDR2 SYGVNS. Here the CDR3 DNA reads TGTGCCAGCAGTGCCGCGACAGGGGGTTGGGGCGAGCAGTACTTC. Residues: CASSAATGGWGEQYF.

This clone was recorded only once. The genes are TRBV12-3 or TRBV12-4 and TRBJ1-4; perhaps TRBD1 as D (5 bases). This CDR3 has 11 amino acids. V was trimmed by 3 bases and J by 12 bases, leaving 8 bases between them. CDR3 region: CASSLTRELFF. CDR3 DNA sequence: TGTGCCAGCAGTTTGACCAGGGAACTGTTTTTT.